This TCR beta chain appears in the sequencing data of a study of shared T cell receptors in the human thymus. TCRdb's table, derived via immunoSEQ multiplex PCR, lists solely in-frame clones and lacks some. The sample has about 660,000 clones, around 87% seen once. In germline, CDR1 is SGHDN, CDR2 FVKESK. The CDR3 contains 16 residues. Trimming removed 0 bases at V and 4 bases at J, with 16 bases between. These data also featured in a second study, about human thymus T cells. This second report adds: The sample donors, healthy Finnish infants, were having corrective surgery for congenital heart defects. Corrective cardiac surgery supplied the resected thymus tissue. Gene usage for V and J segments appeared biased in thymic and blood repertoires. Related research described strongly overlapping thymic repertoires in unrelated people.

V usage is TRBV14 and J usage is TRBJ2-7; perhaps TRBD2 as D (6 bases). Sequencing used thymocytes. The clonotype was recovered from a boy under two years old with a congenital heart defect. CDR3 in DNA: TGTGCCAGCAGCCAAGAGAGAGTGTCGGGAGCTTACGAGCAGTACTTC. Translated, it gives CASSQERVSGAYEQYF.